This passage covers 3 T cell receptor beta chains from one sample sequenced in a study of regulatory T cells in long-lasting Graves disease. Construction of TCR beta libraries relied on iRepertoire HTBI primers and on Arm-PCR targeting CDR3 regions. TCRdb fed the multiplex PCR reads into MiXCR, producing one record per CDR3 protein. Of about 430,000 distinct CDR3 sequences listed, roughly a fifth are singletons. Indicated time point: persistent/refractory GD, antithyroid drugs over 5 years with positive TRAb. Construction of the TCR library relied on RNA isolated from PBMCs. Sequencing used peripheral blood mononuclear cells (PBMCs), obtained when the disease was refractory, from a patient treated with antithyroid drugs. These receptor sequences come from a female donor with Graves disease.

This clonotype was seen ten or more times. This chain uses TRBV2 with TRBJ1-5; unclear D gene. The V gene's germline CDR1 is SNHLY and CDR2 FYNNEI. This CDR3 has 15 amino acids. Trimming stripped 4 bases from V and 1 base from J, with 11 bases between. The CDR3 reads CASSGGSGSNQPQHF. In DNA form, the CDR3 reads TGTGCCAGCAGTGGAGGCTCAGGCAGCAATCAGCCCCAGCATTTT.

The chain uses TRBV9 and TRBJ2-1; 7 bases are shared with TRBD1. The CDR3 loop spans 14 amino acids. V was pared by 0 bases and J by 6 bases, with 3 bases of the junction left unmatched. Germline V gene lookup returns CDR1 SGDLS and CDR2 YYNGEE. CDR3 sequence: CASSVVGQFNEQFF. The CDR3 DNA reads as TGTGCCAGCAGCGTAGTGGGACAGTTCAATGAGCAGTTCTTC.

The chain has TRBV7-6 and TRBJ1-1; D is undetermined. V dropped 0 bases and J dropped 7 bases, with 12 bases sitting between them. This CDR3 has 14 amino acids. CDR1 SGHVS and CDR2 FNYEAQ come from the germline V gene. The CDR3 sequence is CASSLAGGSGEAFF. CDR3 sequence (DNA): TGTGCCAGCAGCTTAGCGGGAGGTTCGGGTGAAGCTTTCTTT.